The entry below describes one T cell receptor beta chain. Its antigen is as yet unknown. Partitioning of CD4+ cells yielded a CD45RA+ naive subset and a CD45RA-negative memory subset. This CDR3 has 13 amino acids. Per the germline V gene, CDR1 is SQVTM and CDR2 is ANQGSEA. V gave up 6 bases and J gave up 2 bases, with 12 bases separating them. These data come from a study of shared clonotypes between healthy human individuals. Overall study findings and caveats: Blood alone was sampled, and tissue repertoires likely differ.

TCRdb's copy holds only in-frame clones and misses some; the assay was immunoSEQ multiplex PCR. Of around 1.1 million clones listed, more than 75% are singletons. The V call is TRBV29-1, the J call TRBJ2-3; a weak D match, TRBD1 (6 bases). The receptor was isolated from a man between 18 and 29 years old in good health. Some clones in this sample may be carry-over from other donors' samples. Sequences were obtained from memory CD4+ T cells from PBMCs. The subset was: CD45RA-negative fraction. CDR3 sequence: CSVTQGSTDTQYF. CDR3 coding DNA: TGCAGCGTGACGCAGGGGTCCACAGATACGCAGTATTTT.